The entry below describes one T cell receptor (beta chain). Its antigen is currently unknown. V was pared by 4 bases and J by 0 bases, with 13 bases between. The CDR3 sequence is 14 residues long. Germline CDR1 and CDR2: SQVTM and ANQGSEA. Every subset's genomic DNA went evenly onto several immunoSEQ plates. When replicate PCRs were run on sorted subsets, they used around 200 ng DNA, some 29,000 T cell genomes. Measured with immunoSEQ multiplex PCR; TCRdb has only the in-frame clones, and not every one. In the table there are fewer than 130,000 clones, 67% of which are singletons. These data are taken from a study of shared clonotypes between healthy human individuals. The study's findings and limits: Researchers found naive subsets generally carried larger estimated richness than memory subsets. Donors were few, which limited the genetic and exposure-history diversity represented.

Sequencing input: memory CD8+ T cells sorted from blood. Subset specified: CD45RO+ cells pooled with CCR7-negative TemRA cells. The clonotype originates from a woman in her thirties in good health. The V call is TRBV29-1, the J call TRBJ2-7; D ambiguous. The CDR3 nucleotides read TGCAGCGTTGTGCCGGGTCTAAGCTCCTACGAGCAGTACTTC. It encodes CSVVPGLSSYEQYF.